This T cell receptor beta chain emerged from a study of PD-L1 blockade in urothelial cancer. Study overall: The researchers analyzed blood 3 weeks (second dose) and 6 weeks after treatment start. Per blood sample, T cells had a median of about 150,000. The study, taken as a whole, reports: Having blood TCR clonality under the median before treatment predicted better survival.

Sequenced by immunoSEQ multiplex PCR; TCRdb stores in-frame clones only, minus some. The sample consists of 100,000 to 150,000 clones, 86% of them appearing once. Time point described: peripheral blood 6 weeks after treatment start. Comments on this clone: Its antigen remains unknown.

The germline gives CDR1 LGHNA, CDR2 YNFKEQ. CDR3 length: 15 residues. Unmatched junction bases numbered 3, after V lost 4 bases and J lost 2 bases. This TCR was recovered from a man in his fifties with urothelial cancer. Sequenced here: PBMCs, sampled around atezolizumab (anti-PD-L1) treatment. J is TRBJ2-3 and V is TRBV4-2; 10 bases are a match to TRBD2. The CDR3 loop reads CASSRGLADTDTQYF. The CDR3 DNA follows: TGTGCCAGCAGCCGAGGACTAGCGGACACAGATACGCAGTATTTT.